This TCR beta chain was recorded in a study of cytomegalovirus exposure and HLA in healthy donors. Study outcomes and limitations: Researchers catalogued roughly 170 TCR beta chains as cytomegalovirus-associated. One later analysis reportedly identified an Asian-associated ancestry cluster that showed fewer N-insertions than the approximately 670-donor mean.

Of note for this clone: Its antigen remains unknown.

This PCR relied on a set of 60 Vbeta primers and 13 Jbeta primers. Using immunoSEQ multiplex PCR, the repertoire was profiled, and TCRdb retains in-frame clones only, with some absent. The table records under 150,000 clones, about four fifths of them present only once. CDR1 and CDR2 from the germline V gene are LNHDA and SQIVND (reference sequence). V was shortened by 4 bases and J by 5 bases, with 14 bases between the two germline ends. The CDR3 length is 14 residues. The rearrangement links TRBV19 to TRBJ1-1; unclear D gene. This TCR was sampled from a male donor in good health and CMV-seronegative. Sequenced material: PBMCs. CDR3 DNA: TGTGCCAGTAGTACCCGACGGGATTTGACTGAAGCTTTCTTT. The encoded protein is CASSTRRDLTEAFF.